Listed below are T cell receptor beta chains from one sample, sequenced in a study of siplizumab effects on memory and regulatory T cells. The data were produced by immunoSEQ multiplex PCR, yet TCRdb's version contains in-frame clones alone and is incomplete. The sample shows around 86,000 clones, 94% of them seen only once. The sequenced sample was non-Treg CD4+ T cells sorted from blood. These receptors were obtained from a human donor in good health. CDR3s leave out the opening cysteine and the closing phenylalanine or tryptophan.

CDR3	V	J	length
ASSPGGPNYGYT	TRBV6-6	TRBJ1-2	12
ASSGVLDTEAF	TRBV6-5	TRBJ1-1	11
ASSGTSGTSSYEQY	TRBV10-2	TRBJ2-7	14
ASSKNARGPSTDTQY	TRBV21-1	TRBJ2-3	15
ASSINGGSYEQY	TRBV19	TRBJ2-7	12
ASSLLSSGNTIY	TRBV28	TRBJ1-3	12
ATSRDQLQPQH	TRBV15	TRBJ1-5	11
ASSVAKEWGAIYNEQF	TRBV9	TRBJ2-1	16
ASSIRGYNSPLH	TRBV19	TRBJ1-6	12
ASSIEWRITYNEQF	TRBV19	TRBJ2-1	14
ASSGRGGNEQY	TRBV2	TRBJ2-7	11
ATRAQGPDTEAF	TRBV10-3	TRBJ1-1	12
SVEAHKNTGELF	TRBV29-1	TRBJ2-2	12
ASSQDVLAGVGGGAGELF	TRBV4-2	TRBJ2-2	18
AGSPRGLREATEAF	TRBV2	TRBJ1-1	14
AWSVRVSNTEAF	TRBV30	TRBJ1-1	12
ATSRDEEGEAF	TRBV15	TRBJ1-1	11
ASVQGPSSYNSPLH	TRBV2	TRBJ1-6	14
ASSPLGSGGAYNEQF	TRBV27	TRBJ2-1	15
ASSREGQGVFQPQH	TRBV5-8	TRBJ1-5	14
ASSGQGAITEAF	TRBV7-9	TRBJ1-1	12
ASSSRLGNSPLH	TRBV5-4	TRBJ1-6	12
ASSLTPRFPDTQY	TRBV7-3	TRBJ2-3	13
AIQGAYTGELF	TRBV10-3	TRBJ2-2	11
ASSSPAGSSYEQY	TRBV6-5	TRBJ2-7	13
ASSSYRGANYGYT	TRBV7-9	TRBJ1-2	13
AWSTGDRTSTDTQY	TRBV30	TRBJ2-3	14
ASSPTGGRTGANVLT	TRBV5-4	TRBJ2-6	15
ASSYGGDNTEAF	TRBV6-5	TRBJ1-1	12
ASSPRRRNEQF	TRBV27	TRBJ2-1	11
ASSLYGQARTDTQY	TRBV5-8	TRBJ2-3	14
ASSLVQGPDYEQY	TRBV11-3	TRBJ2-7	13
ASRKTSSGNTIY	TRBV27	TRBJ1-3	12
ASSGPIAGGTDDTDTQY	TRBV9	TRBJ2-3	17
ASSLEGSGVWYGYT	TRBV5-1	TRBJ1-2	14
ASSLAEVNHPLH	TRBV7-6	TRBJ1-6	12
ASSVWGLAVSSYNEQF	TRBV9	TRBJ2-1	16
ASKLGGSYNEQF	TRBV5-1	TRBJ2-1	12
AWSVPTGGNSPLH	TRBV30	TRBJ1-6	13
AWSSRGGMYTEAF	TRBV30	TRBJ1-1	13
ASSARRGAGELF	TRBV9	TRBJ2-2	12
ASSVGHSGNTDTQY	TRBV9	TRBJ2-3	14
ASSRSTGYGNTIY	TRBV4-1	TRBJ1-3	13
ASSVHSSYNEQF	TRBV6-4	TRBJ2-1	12
ASSEFTGKANYGYT	TRBV6-1	TRBJ1-2	14
ASSSTGTGDGYT	TRBV5-1	TRBJ1-2	12
ASSLIAGARGEQF	TRBV27	TRBJ2-1	13
ASSTREGVGEQY	TRBV19	TRBJ2-7	12
ASREGNYGYT	TRBV6-1	TRBJ1-2	10